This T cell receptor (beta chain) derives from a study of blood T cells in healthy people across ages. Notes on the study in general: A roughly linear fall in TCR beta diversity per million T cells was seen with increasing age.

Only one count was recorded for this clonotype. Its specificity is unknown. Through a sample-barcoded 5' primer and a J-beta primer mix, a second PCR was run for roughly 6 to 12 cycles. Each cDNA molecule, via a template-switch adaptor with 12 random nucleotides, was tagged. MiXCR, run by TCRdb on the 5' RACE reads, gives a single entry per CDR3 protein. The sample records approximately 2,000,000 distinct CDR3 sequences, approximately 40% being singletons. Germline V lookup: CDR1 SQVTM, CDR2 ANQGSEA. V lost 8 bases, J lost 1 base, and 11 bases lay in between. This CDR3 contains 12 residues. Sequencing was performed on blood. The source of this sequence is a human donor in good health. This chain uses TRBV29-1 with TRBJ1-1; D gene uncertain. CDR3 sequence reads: CSSRTPNTEAFF. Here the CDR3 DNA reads TGCAGCTCCCGCACCCCGAACACTGAAGCTTTCTTT.